Here is one T cell receptor (beta chain) with its context. This specimen comes from a study of T-cell memory formation after mild COVID-19. Sample barcodes and UMIs were carried by the TCR alpha and TCR beta cDNA libraries that 5'RACE generated with constant-segment primers. TCRdb re-called the 5' RACE reads through MiXCR, storing one row per CDR3 protein. The sample comprises some 440,000 distinct CDR3 sequences, 20% to 25% of which are singletons, and about 12% rests with the top ten. This clonotype was sampled from an adult woman who had mild COVID-19 (a few samples of this study predate the infection). Cell type and time point are not known. Sequences were obtained from PBMCs or a T cell subset sorted from them (not recorded which).

CDR3 loop: CSASRDLTGSEQYF. The DNA for the CDR3 is TGCAGTGCCTCTCGGGACTTAACAGGGTCCGAGCAGTACTTC. This chain uses TRBV20-1 with TRBJ2-7; perhaps D is TRBD1 or TRBD2 (6 bases each). Trimming removed 6 bases from V and 6 bases from J, with 21 bases in between. The CDR3 consists of 14 residues. From germline, CDR1 is DFQATT and CDR2 SNEGSKA (reference sequence).